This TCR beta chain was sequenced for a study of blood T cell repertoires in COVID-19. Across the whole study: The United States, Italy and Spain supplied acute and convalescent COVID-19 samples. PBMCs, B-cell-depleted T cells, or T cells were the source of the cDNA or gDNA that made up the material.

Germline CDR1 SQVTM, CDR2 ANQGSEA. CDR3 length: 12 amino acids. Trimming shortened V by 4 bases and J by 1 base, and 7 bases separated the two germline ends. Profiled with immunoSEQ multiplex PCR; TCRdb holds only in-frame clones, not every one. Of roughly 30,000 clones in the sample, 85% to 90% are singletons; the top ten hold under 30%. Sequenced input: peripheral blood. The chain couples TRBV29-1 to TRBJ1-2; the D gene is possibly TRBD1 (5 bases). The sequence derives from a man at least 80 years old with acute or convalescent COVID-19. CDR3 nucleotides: TGCAGCGTTGGAGACAGTAACTATGGCTACACCTTC. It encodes CSVGDSNYGYTF.